This passage covers 3 T cell receptor beta chains from one sample sequenced in a study of Graves' ophthalmopathy and Graves' hyperthyroidism. RNA transcripts yielded amplified TCR beta CDR3 regions. An initial RT-PCR round employing HTBI primers preceded a second-round multiplex PCR. Using its own MiXCR run on the multiplex PCR reads, TCRdb lists one record per CDR3 protein. This table holds about 220,000 distinct CDR3 sequences, about 22% found once. Material: peripheral blood. Receptors were obtained from a woman aged 50 to 65 with Graves' ophthalmopathy.

In its sample, this clonotype was seen many times. This chain connects TRBV7-2 to TRBJ2-7; tentative D call: TRBD2 (6 bases). From germline, CDR1 is SGHTA and CDR2 FQGNSA. This CDR3 has 13 residues. The V end lost 1 base, the J end lost 2 bases, and 6 bases lay between the germline ends. The CDR3 DNA reads as TGTGCCAGCAGCTTAGGGAGGGCCTACGAGCAGTACTTC. Amino acids: CASSLGRAYEQYF.

As concerns this clonotype: A read error may explain this, as a much larger clone is one base away. The chain is built from TRBV7-9 and TRBJ2-5; maybe TRBD2 (6 bases). V was clipped by 10 bases and J by 4 bases, with 16 bases between them. Germline lookup yields CDR1 SEHNR and CDR2 FQNEAQ (reference sequence). There are 13 residues in the CDR3. CDR3 residues: CATSVLARETQYF. The DNA for the CDR3 is TGTGCCACCTCCGTGCTAGCGAGAGAGACCCAGTACTTC.

This clonotype was picked up one time. V gene TRBV7-2 combines with J gene TRBJ2-7; D is possibly TRBD2 (6 bases). This CDR3 has 15 amino acids. The V gene's germline CDR1 is SGHTA and CDR2 FQGNSA. Trimming removed 4 bases from V and 2 bases from J, with 15 bases in between. CDR3 nucleotide sequence: TGTGCCAGCAGCTCATCCGGGACTTGGGCCTACGAGCAGTACTTC. This gives the protein CASSSSGTWAYEQYF. Looking up the rest from reference TRBV7-2 and TRBJ2-7 gives the full variable domain: GAGVSQSPSNKVTEKGKDVELRCDPISGHTALYWYRQSLGQGLEFLIYFQGNSAPDKSGLPSDRFSAERTGGSVSTLTIQRTQQEDSAVYLCASSSSGTWAYEQYFGPGTRLTVT.